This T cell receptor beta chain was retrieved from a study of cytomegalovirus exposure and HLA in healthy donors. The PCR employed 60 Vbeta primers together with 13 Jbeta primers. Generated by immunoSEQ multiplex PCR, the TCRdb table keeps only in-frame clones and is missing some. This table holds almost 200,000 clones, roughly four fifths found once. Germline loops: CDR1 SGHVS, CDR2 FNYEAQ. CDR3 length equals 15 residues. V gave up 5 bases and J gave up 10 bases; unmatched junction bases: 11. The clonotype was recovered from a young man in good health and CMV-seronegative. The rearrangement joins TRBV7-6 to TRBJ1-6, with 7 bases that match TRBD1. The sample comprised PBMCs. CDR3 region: CASSPRQGSGSPLHF. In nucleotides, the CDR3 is TGTGCCAGCAGCCCCCGACAGGGTTCTGGATCACCCCTCCACTTT.